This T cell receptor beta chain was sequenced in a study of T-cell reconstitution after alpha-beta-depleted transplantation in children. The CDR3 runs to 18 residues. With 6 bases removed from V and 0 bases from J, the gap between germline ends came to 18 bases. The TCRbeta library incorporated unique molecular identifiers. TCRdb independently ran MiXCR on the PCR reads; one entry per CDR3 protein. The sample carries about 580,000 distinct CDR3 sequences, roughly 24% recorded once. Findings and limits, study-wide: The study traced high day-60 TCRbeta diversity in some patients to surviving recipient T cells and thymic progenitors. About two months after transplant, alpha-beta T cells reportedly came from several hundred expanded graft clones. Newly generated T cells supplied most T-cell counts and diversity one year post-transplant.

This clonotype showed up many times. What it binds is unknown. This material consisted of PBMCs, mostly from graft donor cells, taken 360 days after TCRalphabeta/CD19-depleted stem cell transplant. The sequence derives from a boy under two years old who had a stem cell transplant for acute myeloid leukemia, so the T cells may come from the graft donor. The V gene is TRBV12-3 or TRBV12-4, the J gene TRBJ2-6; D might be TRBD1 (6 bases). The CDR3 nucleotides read TGTGCCAGCAGCCTCCGGGACACCATCTTCTCTGGGGCCAACGTCCTGACTTTC. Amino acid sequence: CASSLRDTIFSGANVLTF.